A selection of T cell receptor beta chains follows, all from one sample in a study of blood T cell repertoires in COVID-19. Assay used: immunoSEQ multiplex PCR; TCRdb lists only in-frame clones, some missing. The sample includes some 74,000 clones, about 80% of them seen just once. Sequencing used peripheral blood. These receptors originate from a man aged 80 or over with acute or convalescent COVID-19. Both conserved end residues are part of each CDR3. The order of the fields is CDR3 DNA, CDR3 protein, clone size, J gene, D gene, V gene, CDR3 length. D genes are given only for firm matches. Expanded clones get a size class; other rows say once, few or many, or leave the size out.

TGTGCCAGCAGCCTCTATGATACTGAAGCTTTCTTT,CASSLYDTEAFF,NA,TRBJ1-1,NA,TRBV5-8,12
TGTGCCAGCTCACCTCCCGGGACAGGGAATGAAAAACTGTTTTTT,CASSPPGTGNEKLFF,once,TRBJ1-4,TRBD1,TRBV18,15
TGTGCCAGTAGTGCTAAGAGCTCCTATAATTCACCCCTCCACTTT,CASSAKSSYNSPLHF,NA,TRBJ1-6,NA,TRBV19,15
TGCGCCAGCAGCTTGGATCTCCGGAACACTGAAGCTTTCTTT,CASSLDLRNTEAFF,NA,TRBJ1-1,NA,TRBV5-1,14
TGTGCCAGCAGTTACGACGACAGGGGGCGCGCGGGGAACACTGAAGCTTTCTTT,CASSYDDRGRAGNTEAFF,NA,TRBJ1-1,TRBD1,TRBV6-2/TRBV6-3,18
TGCGCCAGCAGCCGGACAGGGCCCCCCGGCGGGGAGCTGTTTTTT,CASSRTGPPGGELFF,NA,TRBJ2-2,TRBD1,TRBV5-1,15
TGTGCCAGCAGCCAAGATACGGTCAGGGGCCTCGAGCAGTACTTC,CASSQDTVRGLEQYF,NA,TRBJ2-7,NA,TRBV3-1/TRBV3-2,15
TGCAGCGTGGGAGATACCGGGGAGCTGTTTTTT,CSVGDTGELFF,NA,TRBJ2-2,NA,TRBV29-1,11
TGTGCCAGCAGTGAAGCGGCCGATCAGGGGGCGTGGGAAAAACTGTTTTTT,CASSEAADQGAWEKLFF,NA,TRBJ1-4,TRBD1,TRBV6-1,17
TGTGCCAGCAGTCCGTGGACAGCGAACACTGAAGCTTTCTTT,CASSPWTANTEAFF,NA,TRBJ1-1,NA,TRBV28,14
TGCGCCAGCAGCCAAGATGCAGGACAGGGTAACTATGGCTACACCTTC,CASSQDAGQGNYGYTF,few,TRBJ1-2,TRBD1,TRBV4-3,16
TGTGCCAGCAGCCTCAAGGGGCGACTTAACTATGGCTACACCTTC,CASSLKGRLNYGYTF,NA,TRBJ1-2,NA,TRBV6-5,15
TGTGCCAGCAGGCAGGGGCGAATTTATGAGCAGTTCTTC,CASRQGRIYEQFF,once,TRBJ2-1,NA,TRBV12-3/TRBV12-4,13
TGTGCCAGCTCGCCGACAGCAGCCTCTGGAAACACCATATATTTT,CASSPTAASGNTIYF,NA,TRBJ1-3,NA,TRBV18,15
TGTGCCAGTAGTACTCTCGTCTCGGGCAATCAGCCCCAGCATTTT,CASSTLVSGNQPQHF,NA,TRBJ1-5,NA,TRBV19,15
TGCAGTGCTAGTGACAGCGGGAACTACGAGCAGTACTTC,CSASDSGNYEQYF,NA,TRBJ2-7,TRBD2,TRBV20-1,13
TGTGCCAGCAGTTCACCGGACAGGCCGAACACTGAAGCTTTCTTT,CASSSPDRPNTEAFF,NA,TRBJ1-1,TRBD1,TRBV6-2/TRBV6-3,15
TGTGCCAGTAGTATGGTAGCAGGGAACGGCCGGAATGAGCAGTTCTTC,CASSMVAGNGRNEQFF,few,TRBJ2-1,NA,TRBV19,16
TGTGCCAGCAGCTTCGCGGGCGGGGGTTCCTACAATGAGCAGTTCTTC,CASSFAGGGSYNEQFF,NA,TRBJ2-1,TRBD2,TRBV7-2,16
TGTGCCAGTAGTAACCGAGGGGACATGAACACTGAAGCTTTCTTT,CASSNRGDMNTEAFF,few,TRBJ1-1,NA,TRBV19,15
TGTGCCACCAGCCTTTACCAGGGGACCAAAAACATTCAGTACTTC,CATSLYQGTKNIQYF,NA,TRBJ2-4,NA,TRBV15,15
TGTGCCAGCAGCTTAACGCGGTCCTACAATGAGCAGTTCTTC,CASSLTRSYNEQFF,NA,TRBJ2-1,NA,TRBV3-1/TRBV3-2,14
TGTGCCAGTAGTGCGGTGGCGGGGTCCCAAGAGACCCAGTACTTC,CASSAVAGSQETQYF,NA,TRBJ2-5,NA,TRBV19,15
TGTGCCAGCAGCTTTGGACACGGCAATCAGCCCCAGCATTTT,CASSFGHGNQPQHF,NA,TRBJ1-5,NA,TRBV7-2,14